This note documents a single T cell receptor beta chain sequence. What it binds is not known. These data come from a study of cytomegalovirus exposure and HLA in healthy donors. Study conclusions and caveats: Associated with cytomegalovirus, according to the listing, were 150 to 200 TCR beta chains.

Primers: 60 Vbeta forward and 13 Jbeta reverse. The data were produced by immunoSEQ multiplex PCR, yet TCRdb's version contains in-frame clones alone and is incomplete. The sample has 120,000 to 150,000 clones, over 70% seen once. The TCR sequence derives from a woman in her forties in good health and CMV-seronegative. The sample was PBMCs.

CDR3 in amino acids: CASVQRVNTEAFF. The CDR3, as DNA: TGTGCCAGCGTTCAGCGGGTGAACACTGAAGCTTTCTTT. The rearrangement uses TRBV6-6 and TRBJ1-1, with no clear D. The CDR3 consists of 13 residues. Germline loops: CDR1 MNHNY, CDR2 SVGAGI (reference sequence). Trimming removed 8 bases at V and 0 bases at J, with 10 bases between.